These 21 T cell receptor beta chains came from one sample sequenced in a study of blood T cells in healthy people across ages. A second PCR of 7 to 11 cycles used a sample-barcoded 5' primer and a J-beta primer mix. TCRdb fed the 5' RACE reads into MiXCR, producing one record per CDR3 protein. The data show about 1.5 million distinct CDR3 sequences, approximately 39% seen once. Sequenced input: blood. These receptor sequences come from a woman in her late teens or twenties in good health.

This chain uses TRBV20-1 with TRBJ2-5; D gene ambiguous. Germline CDR1 reads DFQATT; CDR2 reads SNEGSKA (reference sequence). The CDR3 is 13 amino acids. Trimming cost V 4 bases and J 1 base, with 10 bases left between them. The CDR3 DNA sequence: TGCAGTGCTACAATTCCAGCCCAAGAGACCCAGTACTTC. The encoded protein is CSATIPAQETQYF.

The V gene is TRBV20-1, the J gene TRBJ1-1, with no clear D. Between the trimmed V and J ends, which lost 0 bases and 0 bases, there was a span of 8 bases. Germline V lookup: CDR1 DFQATT, CDR2 SNEGSKA (reference sequence). The CDR3 consists of 14 residues. Written as DNA, the CDR3 is TGCAGTGCTAGAGAGCGGTCGGTGAACACTGAAGCTTTCTTT. The encoded protein is CSARERSVNTEAFF.

The chain links TRBV7-9 to TRBJ1-4; 10 nucleotides match TRBD1. The trim removed 3 bases at V and 11 bases at J, leaving 0 bases unmatched. Germline lookup yields CDR1 SEHNR and CDR2 FQNEAQ (reference sequence). This CDR3 has 12 residues. The CDR3 is CASSLDRGKLFF. CDR3 nucleotides: TGTGCCAGCAGCTTGGACAGGGGGAAACTGTTTTTT. Complete variable domain (other parts from reference TRBV7-9 and TRBJ1-4): DTGVSQNPRHKITKRGQNVTFRCDPISEHNRLYWYRQTLGQGPEFLTYFQNEAQLEKSRLLSDRFSAERPKGSFSTLEIQRTEQGDSAMYLCASSLDRGKLFFGSGTQLSVL.

The chain employs TRBV3-1 and TRBJ1-2; D is unresolved. Trimming cost V 10 bases and J 6 bases, with 12 bases left between them. The CDR3 extends over 11 amino acids. Germline V CDR1 and CDR2: LGHDT, YNNKEL (reference sequence). CDR3 DNA: TGTGCCACCTCAGTCTGGGATGGCTACACCTTC. This encodes CATSVWDGYTF.

This clonotype has a single count. The chain uses TRBV29-1 and TRBJ2-1; no firm D call. This CDR3 comprises 11 residues. The V end lost 5 bases, the J end lost 7 bases, and 9 bases lay between the germline ends. Germline values: CDR1 SQVTM, CDR2 ANQGSEA. This CDR3 reads CSVLGLNEQFF. The CDR3 bases are TGCAGCGTTCTCGGGTTAAATGAGCAGTTCTTC.

The chain's CDR3 is CASSLALEQSEAFF. As DNA, the CDR3 is TGTGCCAGCAGTTTAGCGCTAGAACAGTCTGAAGCTTTCTTT. The J gene is TRBJ1-1, the V gene TRBV12-3 or TRBV12-4, with D unclear. V was trimmed by 0 bases and J by 6 bases, leaving 11 bases between them. CDR3 size: 14 residues.

The chain uses TRBV13 and TRBJ2-3, with 10 bases matching TRBD2. Germline CDR1 and CDR2: PRHDT and FYEKMQ (reference sequence). The V gene end was trimmed by 2 bases and the J gene end by 2 bases; junction bases not matched to a gene: 7. CDR3 length equals 17 residues. This CDR3 reads CASSLLLAGDLTDTQYF. The CDR3 DNA reads as TGTGCCAGCAGCTTACTTCTAGCGGGAGATCTCACAGATACGCAGTATTTT.

The chain combines TRBV11-2 with TRBJ1-2, with D possibly being TRBD1 (5 bases). Between the trimmed V and J ends, which lost 1 base and 6 bases, there was a span of 9 bases. CDR1 is SGHAT, CDR2 FQNNGV, per germline. The CDR3 has 13 residues. The CDR3 nucleotides read TGTGCCAGCAGCTTAGTTGGGGGTCATGGCTACACCTTC. This translates into CASSLVGGHGYTF.

This clonotype was seen a few times. V usage is TRBV11-2 and J usage is TRBJ2-5; D possibly uses TRBD1 or TRBD2 (5 bases each). The length of the CDR3 is 14 residues. The V gene lost 4 bases and the J gene lost 12 bases, with 21 bases spanning the gap. CDR1 is SGHAT, CDR2 FQNNGV, per germline. The CDR3 DNA follows: TGTGCCAGCAGCTCCTCTCGGGACGGCGCACCCAAGTACTTC. Its protein is CASSSSRDGAPKYF.

In this sample, this clonotype turned up a few times. The CDR3 is CASSFRGNYEQYF. CDR3 in DNA: TGTGCCAGCAGTTTCAGGGGAAACTACGAGCAGTACTTC. The chain combines TRBV27 with TRBJ2-5; tentative D call: TRBD1 (6 bases). The last part of the DNA fits TRBJ2-7 better; the J call may be wrong. CDR1 is MNHEY, CDR2 SMNVEV, per germline (reference sequence). The CDR3 length is 13 residues.

This clonotype was seen ten or more times. This chain connects TRBV7-2 to TRBJ2-1; D remains unclear. The germline CDR1 and CDR2 sequences are SGHTA and FQGNSA. Deletions cut 7 bases from V and 0 bases from J, with 16 bases between. The CDR3 length is 16 residues. For the CDR3, the DNA is TGTGCCAGCACCCCATCGGCGGTTACCTCCTACAATGAGCAGTTCTTC. Its protein product is CASTPSAVTSYNEQFF.

The gene calls are TRBV20-1 and TRBJ1-1; 9 bases match TRBD1. The CDR3 sequence is 12 residues long. Germline loops: CDR1 DFQATT, CDR2 SNEGSKA (reference sequence). V was pared by 6 bases and J by 12 bases, with 11 bases of the junction left unmatched. The DNA of the CDR3 is TGCAGTGCCAAGGACAGGGGAGAGTGGTCTTTCTTT. Translated, it gives CSAKDRGEWSFF.

This chain uses TRBV2 with TRBJ1-1; D unclear. Germline CDR1 SNHLY, CDR2 FYNNEI. The CDR3 is 16 residues long. V was pared by 7 bases and J by 3 bases, with 21 bases between. The CDR3 DNA sequence: TGTGCCAGCATTCACTTCGGTTCTCTGCGGGACACTGAAGCTTTCTTT. Its translation: CASIHFGSLRDTEAFF.

The chain links TRBV24-1 to TRBJ1-5, with 7 nucleotides matching TRBD1. Unmatched junction bases numbered 4, after V lost 5 bases and J lost 1 base. The CDR3 runs to 15 residues. Germline lookup yields CDR1 KGHDR and CDR2 SFDVKD. Here the CDR3 reads CATSATGDSNQPQHF. The CDR3, as DNA: TGTGCCACCAGTGCAACAGGGGACAGCAATCAGCCCCAGCATTTT.

This chain uses TRBV6-6 with TRBJ2-5, with a tentative D call TRBD2 (6 bases). Germline V gene data show CDR1 as MNHNY and CDR2 as SVGAGI (reference sequence). Deletions cut 7 bases from V and 8 bases from J, with 20 bases between. The CDR3 extends over 14 amino acids. The CDR3 spells CASKWGGGVVTQYF. In nucleotides, the CDR3 is TGTGCCAGCAAATGGGGTGGCGGGGTGGTCACCCAGTACTTC.

This clonotype was seen a few times. V gene TRBV20-1 combines with J gene TRBJ2-7; maybe TRBD1 (5 bases). The germline gives CDR1 DFQATT, CDR2 SNEGSKA (reference sequence). The CDR3 loop spans 14 amino acids. V was trimmed by 3 bases and J by 2 bases, leaving 14 bases between them. The DNA of the CDR3 is TGCAGTGCTAGGATACAGGTACCCCCCTACGAGCAGTACTTC. Its protein product is CSARIQVPPYEQYF.

The V and J genes are TRBV7-9 and TRBJ2-1, with 7 bases lining up with TRBD1. The CDR3 sequence is 15 residues long. Germline-derived CDR1 and CDR2 are SEHNR and FQNEAQ (reference sequence). V was clipped by 6 bases and J by 4 bases; unmatched bases: 9. CDR3 sequence: CASSRGTAFYNEQFF. In DNA form, the CDR3 reads TGTGCCAGCAGTCGTGGGACAGCATTTTACAATGAGCAGTTCTTC.

Only one count was recorded for this clonotype. This chain links TRBV5-1 with TRBJ2-5; perhaps TRBD1 as D (6 bases). The CDR3 is made up of 16 amino acids. V was cut by 4 bases and J by 0 bases, with 16 bases left in between. Germline CDR1 is SGHRS and CDR2 is YFSETQ. The CDR3 coding sequence is TGCGCCAGCAGCCCTCGGACAGCTCTGTACCAAGAGACCCAGTACTTC. Protein: CASSPRTALYQETQYF. The whole variable domain, remainder taken from reference TRBV5-1 and TRBJ2-5, is KAGVTQTPRYLIKTRGQQVTLSCSPISGHRSVSWYQQTPGQGLQFLFEYFSETQRNKGNFPGRFSGRQFSNSRSEMNVSTLELGDSALYLCASSPRTALYQETQYFGPGTRLLVL.

This clonotype has ten or more counts. The V gene is TRBV27, the J gene TRBJ2-7; D is ambiguous. The CDR3 length is 11 residues. Trimming left V 5 bases short and J 0 bases short, with 2 bases between. Looked up from germline, CDR1 is MNHEY and CDR2 is SMNVEV (reference sequence). The DNA of the CDR3 is TGTGCCAGCAGTACCTCCTACGAGCAGTACTTC. Protein product: CASSTSYEQYF.

This rearrangement joins TRBV7-9 to TRBJ1-1; no firm D call. Trimming removed 8 bases from V and 0 bases from J, with 10 bases in between. The CDR3 consists of 13 residues. CDR1 and CDR2 from the germline V gene are SEHNR and FQNEAQ (reference sequence). The CDR3 bases are TGTGCCAGCGGCCCGAAAATGAACACTGAAGCTTTCTTT. Its translation is CASGPKMNTEAFF.

The chain has TRBV12-3 or TRBV12-4 and TRBJ2-5; D gene ambiguous. Trimming shortened V by 6 bases and J by 11 bases, and 22 bases separated the two germline ends. CDR3 length equals 14 residues. CDR3 in DNA: TGTGCCAGCAGCCCGGGTTCGACCTACAATGAGCAGTACTTC. It is translated as CASSPGSTYNEQYF.